These T cell receptor beta chains were read from a single sample in a study of T-cell memory formation after mild COVID-19. Each CDR3 protein gets one entry after TCRdb re-called the 5' RACE reads with MiXCR. Here the sample spans over 300,000 distinct CDR3 sequences, under 25% being singletons. Sequencing used PBMCs or a T cell subset sorted from them (not recorded which). These receptors were obtained from a young man who had mild COVID-19 (a few samples of this study predate the infection). Cell type and time point are not known. The CDR3 runs from the conserved cysteine through the conserved F or W. Fields, in order: J gene, D gene, clone size, V gene, CDR3 protein, CDR3 DNA. D genes are given only for firm matches. The size entry is marked missing in some rows and otherwise reads once, few, many or a size class.

>TRBJ2-6|NA|many|TRBV7-3
CASSLRGPGANVLTF
TGTGCCAGCAGCTTAAGAGGACCTGGGGCCAACGTCCTGACTTTC
>TRBJ2-3|NA|few|TRBV10-3
CAGRGSADTQYF
TGTGCCGGACGGGGCTCGGCAGATACGCAGTATTTT
>TRBJ2-4|NA|NA|TRBV11-2
CASGQGYIQYF
TGTGCCAGCGGGCAGGGATACATTCAGTACTTC
>TRBJ2-5|TRBD2|NA|TRBV5-4
CASQNGLAGARGETQYF
TGTGCCAGCCAAAACGGACTAGCGGGGGCCAGAGGAGAGACCCAGTACTTC
>TRBJ1-2|NA|once|TRBV5-4
CASSGANGYGYTF
TGTGCCAGCTCGGGAGCGAATGGCTATGGCTACACCTTC
>TRBJ1-2|NA|NA|TRBV7-9
CASFKLRGKDYGYTF
TGTGCCAGCTTCAAATTACGGGGGAAAGACTATGGCTACACCTTC
>TRBJ2-3|TRBD2|NA|TRBV18
CASSVAGATDTQYF
TGTGCCAGCTCAGTAGCGGGGGCTACAGATACGCAGTATTTT
>TRBJ2-7|NA|NA|TRBV12-3/TRBV12-4
CASSLWRLDYEQYF
TGTGCCAGCAGTTTGTGGAGGTTAGACTACGAGCAGTACTTC
>TRBJ2-1|TRBD2|few|TRBV6-2/TRBV6-3
CASSDLAGGYNEQFF
TGTGCCAGCAGTGATCTAGCGGGGGGATACAATGAGCAGTTCTTC
>TRBJ1-6|NA|NA|TRBV6-5
CASSTGTPKFYNSPLHF
TGTGCCAGCAGTACCGGGACGCCGAAGTTCTATAATTCACCCCTCCACTTT
>TRBJ2-1|TRBD2|few|TRBV20-1
CSARDQRGGDEQFF
TGCAGTGCTAGAGATCAGCGGGGGGGCGATGAGCAGTTCTTC
>TRBJ2-7|NA|few|TRBV19
CASGSLYEQYF
TGTGCCAGTGGATCCCTCTACGAGCAGTACTTC
>TRBJ1-4|NA|NA|TRBV12-3/TRBV12-4
CASSFRGGGEKLFF
TGTGCCAGCAGTTTCCGGGGAGGGGGGGAAAAACTGTTTTTT
>TRBJ2-1|NA|few|TRBV5-1
CASSFSGWEQFF
TGCGCCAGCAGCTTCTCGGGTTGGGAGCAGTTCTTC
>TRBJ2-7|TRBD1|once|TRBV5-1
CASREGQGLGGEQYF
TGCGCCAGCAGAGAGGGACAGGGGCTAGGAGGAGAGCAGTACTTC
>TRBJ1-2|TRBD1|NA|TRBV6-5
CASRTDRRVGNYGYTF
TGTGCCAGCAGAACGGACAGGCGGGTTGGGAACTATGGCTACACCTTC
>TRBJ1-2|NA|few|TRBV6-6
CASRVEGGDDYGYTF
TGTGCCAGCAGGGTAGAAGGGGGTGACGACTATGGCTACACCTTC
>TRBJ2-7|TRBD1|NA|TRBV5-4
CASSSLLTGGLYF
TGTGCCAGCAGCTCGCTGTTGACAGGGGGCCTGTACTTC
>TRBJ1-2|NA|NA|TRBV29-1
CSVEGPSYGYTF
TGCAGCGTTGAGGGCCCCTCTTATGGCTACACCTTC
>TRBJ1-3|NA|few|TRBV7-2
CASSLFFPTSGNTIYF
TGTGCCAGCAGCTTATTCTTCCCGACCTCTGGAAACACCATATATTTT
>TRBJ1-2|NA|many|TRBV18
CASSAGDNYGYTF
TGTGCCAGCTCAGCAGGGGATAACTATGGCTACACCTTC
>TRBJ1-1|NA|NA|TRBV5-5
CASSLVAVTNTEAFF
TGTGCCAGCAGCTTGGTCGCAGTAACGAACACTGAAGCTTTCTTT
>TRBJ2-7|TRBD2|few|TRBV20-1
CSAQGRRGGSYEQYF
TGCAGTGCCCAAGGGAGGCGCGGGGGCTCCTACGAGCAGTACTTC
>TRBJ1-1|NA|few|TRBV18
CASSPLTGEAFF
TGTGCCAGCTCACCACTGACAGGCGAAGCTTTCTTT
>TRBJ2-1|NA|few|TRBV4-3
CASGISQGDEQFF
TGCGCCAGCGGCATAAGTCAGGGCGATGAGCAGTTCTTC
>TRBJ2-5|NA|NA|TRBV7-6
CASSAPGMSVQETQYF
TGTGCCAGCAGCGCTCCCGGAATGTCAGTCCAAGAGACCCAGTACTTC
>TRBJ2-7|NA|many|TRBV9
CASSPGTSSYEQYF
TGTGCCAGCAGCCCCGGGACATCCTCCTACGAGCAGTACTTC
>TRBJ1-1|TRBD1|few|TRBV11-2
CASSARDSHTEAFF
TGTGCCAGCAGCGCCCGGGACAGCCACACTGAAGCTTTCTTT
>TRBJ2-5|NA|NA|TRBV7-2
CASSRQTGQETQYF
TGTGCCAGCAGCCGTCAGACAGGTCAAGAGACCCAGTACTTC
>TRBJ1-3|TRBD1|NA|TRBV6-6
CASTATGANTIYF
TGTGCCAGCACCGCGACAGGGGCGAACACCATATATTTT
>TRBJ2-1|NA|NA|TRBV5-1
CASSSSRFNEQFF
TGCGCCAGCAGCTCCAGTAGGTTCAATGAGCAGTTCTTC
>TRBJ2-3|TRBD1|few|TRBV7-9
CASSVRDRGDYADTQYF
TGTGCCAGCAGCGTGAGAGACAGGGGTGACTATGCAGATACGCAGTATTTT
>TRBJ1-4|TRBD1|few|TRBV27
CASSGTGRYEKLFF
TGTGCCAGCAGTGGGACAGGGAGATATGAAAAACTGTTTTTT
>TRBJ1-4|TRBD1|few|TRBV12-3/TRBV12-4
CASTSGTANEKLFF
TGTGCCAGCACCTCCGGGACAGCTAATGAAAAACTGTTTTTT
>TRBJ2-3|TRBD1|NA|TRBV20-1
CSARDLGQSTDTQYF
TGCAGTGCTAGAGATCTGGGACAGAGCACAGATACGCAGTATTTT
>TRBJ1-5|NA|NA|TRBV6-5
CASSTLPSNQPQHF
TGTGCCAGCAGTACGTTACCGAGCAATCAGCCCCAGCATTTT
>TRBJ1-2|NA|few|TRBV4-3
CASSQDAGVYGYTF
TGCGCCAGCAGCCAAGACGCCGGGGTCTATGGCTACACCTTC
>TRBJ2-7|TRBD2|many|TRBV30
CAWSVLAGVYEQYF
TGTGCCTGGAGTGTTCTAGCGGGGGTCTACGAGCAGTACTTC
>TRBJ2-5|TRBD1|NA|TRBV3-1
CASSPTGQGTRAQETQYF
TGTGCCAGCAGCCCCACGGGACAGGGGACCAGGGCCCAAGAGACCCAGTACTTC
>TRBJ1-3|NA|NA|TRBV6-6
CASSYDGGRSGNTIYF
TGTGCCAGCAGTTACGACGGCGGACGCTCTGGAAACACCATATATTTT
>TRBJ1-1|NA|NA|TRBV7-2
CASSLDGRSSEAFF
TGTGCCAGCAGCTTAGATGGCAGGTCTTCTGAAGCTTTCTTT
>TRBJ2-5|TRBD1|NA|TRBV5-1
CASQETGGGETQYF
TGCGCCAGCCAAGAGACAGGGGGCGGGGAGACCCAGTACTTC
>TRBJ2-4|TRBD2|NA|TRBV7-9
CASSPRREGMDIQYF
TGTGCCAGCAGCCCCCGTCGGGAGGGGATGGACATTCAGTACTTC
>TRBJ1-4|NA|NA|TRBV20-1
CSARDGTQRSRKLFF
TGCAGTGCTAGAGACGGAACTCAGAGGTCTAGAAAACTGTTTTTT
>TRBJ2-1|TRBD1|few|TRBV20-1
CSARTGEDEQFF
TGCAGTGCTAGGACAGGGGAGGATGAGCAGTTCTTC
>TRBJ1-1|TRBD1|few|TRBV6-1
CASIYRGLNTEAFF
TGTGCCAGCATTTACAGGGGTCTGAACACTGAAGCTTTCTTT
>TRBJ2-5|NA|NA|TRBV11-2
CASSERGMGETQYF
TGTGCCAGCAGCGAGAGGGGTATGGGGGAGACCCAGTACTTC
>TRBJ2-7|TRBD1|few|TRBV9
CASSPRGTGRPYEQYF
TGTGCCAGCAGCCCACGAGGGACAGGGCGACCCTACGAGCAGTACTTC
>TRBJ2-3|NA|few|TRBV24-1
CATSDDPDTQYF
TGTGCCACCAGTGACGATCCTGATACGCAGTATTTT
>TRBJ2-3|TRBD1|NA|TRBV6-4
CASSDSKPRTGGPDTQYF
TGTGCCAGCAGTGACTCGAAGCCCAGGACAGGGGGCCCGGATACGCAGTATTTT
>TRBJ2-5|TRBD2|NA|TRBV7-9
CASSGRLAGEETQYF
TGTGCCAGCAGCGGACGACTAGCGGGGGAAGAGACCCAGTACTTC
>TRBJ2-3|NA|NA|TRBV19
CASMKRGVLADTQYF
TGTGCCAGTATGAAAAGGGGAGTTTTAGCAGATACGCAGTATTTT